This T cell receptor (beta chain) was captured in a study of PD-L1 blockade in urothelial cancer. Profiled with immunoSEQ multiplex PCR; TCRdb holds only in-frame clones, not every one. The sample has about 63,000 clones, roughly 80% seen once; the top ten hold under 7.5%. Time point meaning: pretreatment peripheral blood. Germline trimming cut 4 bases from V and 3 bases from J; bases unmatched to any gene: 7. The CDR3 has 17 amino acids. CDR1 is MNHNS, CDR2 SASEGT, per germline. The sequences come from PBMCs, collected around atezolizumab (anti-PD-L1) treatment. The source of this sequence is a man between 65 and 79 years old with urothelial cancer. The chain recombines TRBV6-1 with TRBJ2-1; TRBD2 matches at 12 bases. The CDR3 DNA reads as TGTGCCAGCAGTGCTTCACTAGCGGGAGGCAGCTACAATGAGCAGTTCTTC. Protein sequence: CASSASLAGGSYNEQFF.